This TCR beta chain was captured in a study of blood T cell repertoires in COVID-19. TCRdb's table, derived via immunoSEQ multiplex PCR, lists solely in-frame clones and lacks some. This table holds about 88,000 clones, about 90% found once. The sequencing input was peripheral blood. The receptor was isolated from a human donor with active COVID-19. The donor label of this sample is uncertain.

In DNA, the CDR3 is TGTGCCAGCAGCCACAGGGACCCCTACAATGAGCAGTTCTTC. This sequence encodes CASSHRDPYNEQFF. The V gene is TRBV5-6, the J gene TRBJ2-1; D might be TRBD1 (6 bases). Germline V CDR1 and CDR2: SGHDT, YYEEEE. This CDR3 region has 14 residues. Trimming cost V 4 bases and J 2 bases, with 10 bases left between them.